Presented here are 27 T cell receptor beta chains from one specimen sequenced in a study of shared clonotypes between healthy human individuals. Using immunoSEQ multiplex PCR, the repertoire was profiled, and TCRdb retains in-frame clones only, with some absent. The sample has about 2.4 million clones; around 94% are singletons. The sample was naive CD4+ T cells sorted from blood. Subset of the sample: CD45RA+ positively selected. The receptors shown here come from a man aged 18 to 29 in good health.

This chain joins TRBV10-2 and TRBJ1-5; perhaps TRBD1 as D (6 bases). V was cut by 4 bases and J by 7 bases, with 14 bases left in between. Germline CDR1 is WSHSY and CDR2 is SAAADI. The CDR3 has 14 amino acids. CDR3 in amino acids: CASSAWGGPQPQHF. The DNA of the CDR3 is TGCGCCAGCAGTGCGTGGGGGGGGCCGCAGCCCCAGCATTTT.

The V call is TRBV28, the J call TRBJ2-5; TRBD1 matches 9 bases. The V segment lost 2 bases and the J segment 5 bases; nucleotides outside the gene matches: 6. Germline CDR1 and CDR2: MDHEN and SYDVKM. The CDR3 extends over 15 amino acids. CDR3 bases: TGTGCCAGCAGTTTACTTAACAGGGGGCCGGAGACCCAGTACTTC. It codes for CASSLLNRGPETQYF.

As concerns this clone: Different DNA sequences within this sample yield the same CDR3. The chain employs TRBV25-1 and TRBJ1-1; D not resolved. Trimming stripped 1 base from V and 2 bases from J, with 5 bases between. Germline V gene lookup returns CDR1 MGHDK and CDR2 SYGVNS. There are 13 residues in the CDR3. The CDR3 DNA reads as TGTGCCAGCAGTGAATTACGTAACACTGAAGCTTTCTTT. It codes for CASSELRNTEAFF.

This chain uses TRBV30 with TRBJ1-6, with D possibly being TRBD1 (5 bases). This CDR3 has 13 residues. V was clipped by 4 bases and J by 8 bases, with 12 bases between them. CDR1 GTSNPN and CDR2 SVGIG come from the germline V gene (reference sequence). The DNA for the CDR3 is TGTGCCTGGAAAAGGCAGGGACATTCACCCCTCCACTTT. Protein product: CAWKRQGHSPLHF. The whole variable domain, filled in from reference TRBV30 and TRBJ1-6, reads SQTIHQWPATLVQPVGSPLSLECTVEGTSNPNLYWYRQAAGRGLQLLFYSVGIGQISSEVPQNLSASRPQDRQFILSSKKLLLSDSGFYLCAWKRQGHSPLHFGNGTRLTVT.

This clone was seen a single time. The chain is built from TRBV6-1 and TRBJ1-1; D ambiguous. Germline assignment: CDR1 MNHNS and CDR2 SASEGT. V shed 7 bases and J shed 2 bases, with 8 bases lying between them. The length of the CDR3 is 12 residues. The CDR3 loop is CASIKDNTEAFF. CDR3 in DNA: TGTGCCAGCATTAAAGATAACACTGAAGCTTTCTTT.

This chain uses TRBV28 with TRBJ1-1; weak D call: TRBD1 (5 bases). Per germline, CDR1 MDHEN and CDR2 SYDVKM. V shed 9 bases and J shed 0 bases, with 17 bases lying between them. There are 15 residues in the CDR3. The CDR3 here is CASKTQQVMNTEAFF. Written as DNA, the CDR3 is TGTGCCAGTAAAACTCAACAGGTCATGAACACTGAAGCTTTCTTT.

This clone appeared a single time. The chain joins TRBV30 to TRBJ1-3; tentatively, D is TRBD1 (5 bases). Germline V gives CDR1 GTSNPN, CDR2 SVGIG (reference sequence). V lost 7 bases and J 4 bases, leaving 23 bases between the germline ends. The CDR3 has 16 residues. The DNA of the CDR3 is TGTGCCTTGACGGGGGACGGCGCTATTAGGGGAAACACCATATATTTT. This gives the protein CALTGDGAIRGNTIYF.

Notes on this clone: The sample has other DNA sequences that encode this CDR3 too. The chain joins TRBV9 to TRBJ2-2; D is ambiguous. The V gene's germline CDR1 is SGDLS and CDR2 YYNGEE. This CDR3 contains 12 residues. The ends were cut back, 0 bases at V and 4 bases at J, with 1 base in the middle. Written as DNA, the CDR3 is TGTGCCAGCAGCGTAGGCACCGGGGAGCTGTTTTTT. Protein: CASSVGTGELFF.

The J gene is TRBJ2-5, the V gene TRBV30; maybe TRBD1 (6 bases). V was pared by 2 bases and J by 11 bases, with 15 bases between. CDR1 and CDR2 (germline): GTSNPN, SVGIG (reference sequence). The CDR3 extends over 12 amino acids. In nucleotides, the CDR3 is TGTGCCTGGAGTCCAGGGGAAGGTGAGCAGTACTTC. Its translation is CAWSPGEGEQYF.

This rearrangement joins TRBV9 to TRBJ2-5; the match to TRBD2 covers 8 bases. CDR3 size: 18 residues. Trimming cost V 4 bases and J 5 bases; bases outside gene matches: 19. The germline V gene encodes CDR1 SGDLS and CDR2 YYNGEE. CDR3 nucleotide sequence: TGTGCCAGCAGCCCAGGACTAGCTTCACCGCGGGTAGAGGAGACCCAGTACTTC. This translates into CASSPGLASPRVEETQYF.

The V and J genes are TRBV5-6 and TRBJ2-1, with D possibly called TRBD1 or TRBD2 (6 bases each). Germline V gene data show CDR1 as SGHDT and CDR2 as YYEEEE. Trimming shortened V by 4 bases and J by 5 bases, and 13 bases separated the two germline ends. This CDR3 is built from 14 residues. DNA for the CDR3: TGTGCCAGCAGCCGGGGGCGTGGCCACAATGAGCAGTTCTTC. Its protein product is CASSRGRGHNEQFF.

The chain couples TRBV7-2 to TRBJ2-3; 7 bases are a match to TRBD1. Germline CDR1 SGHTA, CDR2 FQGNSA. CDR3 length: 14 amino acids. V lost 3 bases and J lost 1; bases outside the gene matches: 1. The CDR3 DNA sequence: TGTGCCAGCAGCTTCGGGACAGGCACAGATACGCAGTATTTT. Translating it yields CASSFGTGTDTQYF.

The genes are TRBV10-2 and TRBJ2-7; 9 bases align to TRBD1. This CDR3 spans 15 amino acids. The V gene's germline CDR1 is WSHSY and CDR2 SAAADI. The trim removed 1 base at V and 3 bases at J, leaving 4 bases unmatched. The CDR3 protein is CASSEYGQGYYEQYF. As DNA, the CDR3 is TGCGCCAGCAGTGAGTACGGACAGGGGTACTACGAGCAGTACTTC.

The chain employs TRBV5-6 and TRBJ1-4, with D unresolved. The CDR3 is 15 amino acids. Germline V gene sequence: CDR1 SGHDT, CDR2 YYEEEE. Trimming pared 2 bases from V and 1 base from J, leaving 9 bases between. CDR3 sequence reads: CASSLLRGTNEKLFF. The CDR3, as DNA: TGTGCCAGCAGCTTACTGCGGGGAACTAATGAAAAACTGTTTTTT.

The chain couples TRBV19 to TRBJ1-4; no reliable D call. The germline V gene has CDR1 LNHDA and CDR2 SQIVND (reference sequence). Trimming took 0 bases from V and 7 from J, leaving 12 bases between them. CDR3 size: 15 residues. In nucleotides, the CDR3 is TGTGCCAGTAGTATAGATCTGCAGAGATCTGAAAAACTGTTTTTT. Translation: CASSIDLQRSEKLFF.

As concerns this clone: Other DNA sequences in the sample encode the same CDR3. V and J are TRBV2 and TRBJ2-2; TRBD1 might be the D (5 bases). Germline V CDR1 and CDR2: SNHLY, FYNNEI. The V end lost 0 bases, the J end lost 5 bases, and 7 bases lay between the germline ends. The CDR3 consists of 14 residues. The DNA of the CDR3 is TGTGCCAGCAGTGAAGCGGGGCCTACCGGGGAGCTGTTTTTT. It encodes CASSEAGPTGELFF.

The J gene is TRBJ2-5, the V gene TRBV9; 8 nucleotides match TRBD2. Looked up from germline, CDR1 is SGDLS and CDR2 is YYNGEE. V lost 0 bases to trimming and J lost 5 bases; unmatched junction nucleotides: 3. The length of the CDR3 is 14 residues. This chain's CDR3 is CASSVDSGSETQYF. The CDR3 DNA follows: TGTGCCAGCAGCGTAGACAGCGGGAGTGAGACCCAGTACTTC.

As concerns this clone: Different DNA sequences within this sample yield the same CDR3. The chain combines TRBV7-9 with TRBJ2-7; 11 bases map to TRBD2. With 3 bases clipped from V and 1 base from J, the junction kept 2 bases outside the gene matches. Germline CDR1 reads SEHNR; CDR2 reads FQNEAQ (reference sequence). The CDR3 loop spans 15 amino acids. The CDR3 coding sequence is TGTGCCAGCAGCTTGAGGACTAGCGGGTCCTACGAGCAGTACTTC. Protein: CASSLRTSGSYEQYF.

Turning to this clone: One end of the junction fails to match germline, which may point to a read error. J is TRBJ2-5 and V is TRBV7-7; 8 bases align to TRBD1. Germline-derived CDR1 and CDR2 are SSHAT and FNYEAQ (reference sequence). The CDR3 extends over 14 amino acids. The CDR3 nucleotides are TGTGCTAGCAGCTTAGGGGACAGGTCTGAGACCCAGTACTTC. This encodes CASSLGDRSETQYF.

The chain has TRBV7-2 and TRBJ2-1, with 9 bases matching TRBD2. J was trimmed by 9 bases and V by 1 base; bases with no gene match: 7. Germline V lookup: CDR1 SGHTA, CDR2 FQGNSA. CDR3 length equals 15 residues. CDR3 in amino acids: CASSLEGGRASEQFF. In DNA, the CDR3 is TGTGCCAGCAGCTTAGAGGGCGGGAGGGCCAGTGAGCAGTTCTTC.

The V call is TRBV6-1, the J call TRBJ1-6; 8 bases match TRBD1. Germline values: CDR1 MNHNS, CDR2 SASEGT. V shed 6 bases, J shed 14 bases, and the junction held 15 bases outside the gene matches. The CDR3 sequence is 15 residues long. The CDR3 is CASRVAGTGALALHF. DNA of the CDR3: TGTGCCAGCAGGGTAGCAGGGACAGGTGCTTTGGCCCTCCACTTT.

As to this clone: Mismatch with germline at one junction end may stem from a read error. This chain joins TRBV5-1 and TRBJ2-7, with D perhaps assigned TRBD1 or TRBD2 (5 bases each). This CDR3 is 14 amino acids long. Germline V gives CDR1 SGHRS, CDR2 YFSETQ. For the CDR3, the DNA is TGCGCCAGCAGCTTGGCCCAAGTGGGGGACGGGGAAAGATTC. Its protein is CASSLAQVGDGERF.

CDR3 coding DNA: TGTGCCAGCAGCCACAGGACAGGAGGTTACTTACGAGATGGCTACACCTTC. This codes for CASSHRTGGYLRDGYTF. The V gene is TRBV14, the J gene TRBJ1-2, with 7 bases matching TRBD1. CDR1 is SGHDN, CDR2 FVKESK, per germline. Losses at the gene ends were 3 bases for V and 6 bases for J; bases not matched to a gene: 16. CDR3 length: 17 residues.

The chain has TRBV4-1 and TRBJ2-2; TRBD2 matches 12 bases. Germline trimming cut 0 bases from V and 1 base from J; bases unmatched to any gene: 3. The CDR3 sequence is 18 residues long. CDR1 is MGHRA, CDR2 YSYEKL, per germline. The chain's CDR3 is CASSQDRGLAGNTGELFF. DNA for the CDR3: TGCGCCAGCAGCCAAGATCGGGGACTAGCGGGGAACACCGGGGAGCTGTTTTTT.

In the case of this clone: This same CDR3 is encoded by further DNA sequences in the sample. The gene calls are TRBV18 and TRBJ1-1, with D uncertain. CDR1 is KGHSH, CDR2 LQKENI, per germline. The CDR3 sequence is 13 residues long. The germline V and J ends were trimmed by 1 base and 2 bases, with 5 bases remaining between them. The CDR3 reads CASSPLGNTEAFF. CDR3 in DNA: TGTGCCAGCTCACCACTCGGAAACACTGAAGCTTTCTTT.

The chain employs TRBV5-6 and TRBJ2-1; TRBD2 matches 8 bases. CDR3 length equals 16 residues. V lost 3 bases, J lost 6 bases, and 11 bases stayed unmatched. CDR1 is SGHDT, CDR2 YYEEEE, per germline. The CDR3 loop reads CASSSLGVAGSNEQFF. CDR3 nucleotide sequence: TGTGCCAGCAGCTCGCTCGGGGTAGCGGGAAGCAATGAGCAGTTCTTC.

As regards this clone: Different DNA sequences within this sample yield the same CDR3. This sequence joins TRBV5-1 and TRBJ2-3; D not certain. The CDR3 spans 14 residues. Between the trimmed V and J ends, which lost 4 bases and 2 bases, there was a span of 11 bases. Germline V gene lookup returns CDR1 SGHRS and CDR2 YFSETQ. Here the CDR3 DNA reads TGCGCCAGCAGCGAATCCCGGACCACAGATACGCAGTATTTT. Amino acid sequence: CASSESRTTDTQYF.